This T cell receptor (beta chain) was found in a study of identical twins. Template switching added a universal primer site, and cDNA bore unique molecular identifiers. MiXCR was run by TCRdb on the 5' RACE reads, yielding one entry per CDR3 protein. The table shows roughly 1.6 million distinct CDR3 sequences, with about 31% occurring only once. Points from the study as a whole: It was possible that invariant MAIT and iNKT cells partly confounded the zero-insertion analyses. Within twin pairs, the out-of-frame alpha sequences they shared showed excess low generation probability. Cord blood's abundant beta clonotypes had fewer insertions, unlike memory repertoires.

This clonotype was picked up many times. Its antigen is still unknown. V dropped 1 base and J dropped 5 bases, with 14 bases sitting between them. This CDR3 has 15 amino acids. The source is a newborn girl in good health. The rearrangement uses TRBV12-3 or TRBV12-4 and TRBJ2-5; D remains unclear. Input material: cord blood. As DNA, the CDR3 is TGTGCCAGCAGTTTAGGGTCAGTAGAGGCGGAGACCCAGTACTTC. This gives the protein CASSLGSVEAETQYF.